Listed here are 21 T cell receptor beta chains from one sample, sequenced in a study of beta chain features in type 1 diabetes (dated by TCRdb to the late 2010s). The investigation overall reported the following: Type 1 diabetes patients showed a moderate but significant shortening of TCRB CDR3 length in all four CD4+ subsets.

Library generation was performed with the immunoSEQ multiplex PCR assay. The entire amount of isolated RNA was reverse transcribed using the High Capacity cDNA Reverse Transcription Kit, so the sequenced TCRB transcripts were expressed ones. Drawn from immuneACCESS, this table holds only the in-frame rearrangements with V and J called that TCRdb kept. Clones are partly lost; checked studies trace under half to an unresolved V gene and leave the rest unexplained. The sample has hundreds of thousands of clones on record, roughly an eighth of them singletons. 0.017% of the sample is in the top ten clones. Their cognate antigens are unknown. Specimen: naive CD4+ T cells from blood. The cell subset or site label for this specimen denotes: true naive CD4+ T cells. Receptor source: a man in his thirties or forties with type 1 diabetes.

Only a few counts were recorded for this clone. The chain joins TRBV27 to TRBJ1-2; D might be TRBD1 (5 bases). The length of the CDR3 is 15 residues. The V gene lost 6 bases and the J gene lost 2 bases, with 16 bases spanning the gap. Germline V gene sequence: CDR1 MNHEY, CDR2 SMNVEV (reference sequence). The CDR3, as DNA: TGTGCCAGCAGGGGGCTCGGGGGGGGGAACTATGGCTACACCTTC. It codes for CASRGLGGGNYGYTF.

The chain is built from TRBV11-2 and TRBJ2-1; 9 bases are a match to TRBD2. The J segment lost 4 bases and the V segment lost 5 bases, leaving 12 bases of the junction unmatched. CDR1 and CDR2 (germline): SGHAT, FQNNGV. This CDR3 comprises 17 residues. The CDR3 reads CASSGRSGSGLYNEQFF. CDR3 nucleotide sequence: TGTGCCAGCAGCGGTCGTAGCGGGAGTGGTCTGTACAATGAGCAGTTCTTC.

CDR3 bases: TGCAGTGCGGAGCGGAAGACCCAGTACTTC. This translates into CSAERKTQYF. The chain carries TRBV20-1 and TRBJ2-5, with D perhaps matching TRBD2 (5 bases). The CDR3 sequence is 10 residues long. Trimming left V 6 bases short and J 6 bases short, with 8 bases between. From germline, CDR1 is DFQATT and CDR2 SNEGSKA (reference sequence).

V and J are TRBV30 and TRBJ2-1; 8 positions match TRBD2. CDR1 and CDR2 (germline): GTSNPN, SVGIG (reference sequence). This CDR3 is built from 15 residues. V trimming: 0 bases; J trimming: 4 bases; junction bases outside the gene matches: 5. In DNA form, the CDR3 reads TGTGCCTGGAGTGTAAACGCGGGAGGTTACAATGAGCAGTTCTTC. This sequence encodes CAWSVNAGGYNEQFF.

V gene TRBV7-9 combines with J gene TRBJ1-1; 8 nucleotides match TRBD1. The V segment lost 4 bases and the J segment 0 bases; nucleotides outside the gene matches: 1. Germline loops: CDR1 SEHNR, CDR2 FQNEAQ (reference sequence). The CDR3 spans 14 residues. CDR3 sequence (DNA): TGTGCCAGCAGCTCGGGACAGGTGAACACTGAAGCTTTCTTT. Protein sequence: CASSSGQVNTEAFF.

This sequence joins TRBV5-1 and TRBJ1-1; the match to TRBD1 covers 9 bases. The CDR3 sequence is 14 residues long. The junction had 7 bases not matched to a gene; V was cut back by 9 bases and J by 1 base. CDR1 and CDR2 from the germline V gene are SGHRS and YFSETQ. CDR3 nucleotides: TGCGCCACCGCGCCGGACAGGGGGAACACTGAAGCTTTCTTT. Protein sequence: CATAPDRGNTEAFF.

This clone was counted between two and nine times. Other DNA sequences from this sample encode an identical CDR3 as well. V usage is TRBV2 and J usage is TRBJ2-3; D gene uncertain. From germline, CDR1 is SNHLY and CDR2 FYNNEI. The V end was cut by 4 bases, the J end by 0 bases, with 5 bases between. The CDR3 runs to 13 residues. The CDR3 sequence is CASSVTSTDTQYF. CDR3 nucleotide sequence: TGTGCCAGCAGTGTGACAAGCACAGATACGCAGTATTTT.

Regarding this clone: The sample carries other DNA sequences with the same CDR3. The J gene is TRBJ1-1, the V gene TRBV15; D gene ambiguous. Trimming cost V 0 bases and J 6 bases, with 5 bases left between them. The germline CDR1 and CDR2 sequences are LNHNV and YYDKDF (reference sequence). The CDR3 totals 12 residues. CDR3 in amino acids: CATSRDRAEAFF. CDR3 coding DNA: TGTGCCACCAGCAGAGATCGGGCTGAAGCTTTCTTT.

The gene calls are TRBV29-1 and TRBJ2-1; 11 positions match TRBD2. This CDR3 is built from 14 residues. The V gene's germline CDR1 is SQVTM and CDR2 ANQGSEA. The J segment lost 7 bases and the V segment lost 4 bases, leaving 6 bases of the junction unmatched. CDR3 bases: TGCAGCGTTGCGTCAAGGACTAGCGGGAATGAGCAGTTCTTC. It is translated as CSVASRTSGNEQFF.

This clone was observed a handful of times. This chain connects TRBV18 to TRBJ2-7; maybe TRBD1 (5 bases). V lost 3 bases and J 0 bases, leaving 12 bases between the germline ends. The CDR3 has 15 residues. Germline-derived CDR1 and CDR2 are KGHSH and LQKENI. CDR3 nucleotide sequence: TGTGCCAGCTCACCCGTGTACAGGAGCTCCTACGAGCAGTACTTC. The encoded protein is CASSPVYRSSYEQYF.

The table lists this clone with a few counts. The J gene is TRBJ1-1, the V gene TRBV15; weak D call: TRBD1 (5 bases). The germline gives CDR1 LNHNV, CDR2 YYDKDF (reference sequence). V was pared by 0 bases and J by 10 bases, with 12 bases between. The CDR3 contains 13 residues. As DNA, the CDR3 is TGTGCCACCAGCAGAGATGGAGGGGCGGGAGCTTTCTTT. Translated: CATSRDGGAGAFF.

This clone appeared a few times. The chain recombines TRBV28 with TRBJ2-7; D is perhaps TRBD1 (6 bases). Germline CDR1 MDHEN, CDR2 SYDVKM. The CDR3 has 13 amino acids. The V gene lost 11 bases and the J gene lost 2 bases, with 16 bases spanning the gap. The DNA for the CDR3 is TGTGCCTCAAACCTAGGGGGAACCTACGAGCAGTACTTC. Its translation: CASNLGGTYEQYF.

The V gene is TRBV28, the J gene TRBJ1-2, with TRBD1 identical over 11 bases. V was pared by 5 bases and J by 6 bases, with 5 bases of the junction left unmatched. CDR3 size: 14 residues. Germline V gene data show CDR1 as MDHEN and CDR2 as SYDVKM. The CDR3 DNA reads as TGTGCCAGCAGTCCCTGGGACAGGGGGAATGGCTACACCTTC. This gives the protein CASSPWDRGNGYTF.

The CDR3 DNA sequence: TGTGCCAGCTACCAGGTAGTGAACACTGAAGCTTTCTTT. Residues: CASYQVVNTEAFF. This chain uses TRBV18 with TRBJ1-1; D unclear. The ends were cut back, 7 bases at V and 0 bases at J, with 9 bases in the middle. The CDR3 covers 13 residues. Germline loops: CDR1 KGHSH, CDR2 LQKENI.

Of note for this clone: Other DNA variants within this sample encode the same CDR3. The CDR3 DNA reads TGTGCCTGGAGTGGACAGGGCGGACAGCCCCAGCATTTT. Encoded protein: CAWSGQGGQPQHF. V and J are TRBV30 and TRBJ1-5; 7 bases are a match to TRBD1. V shed 1 base and J 7 bases; nucleotides not matched to a gene: 4. Per germline, CDR1 GTSNPN and CDR2 SVGIG (reference sequence). The CDR3 sequence is 13 residues long.

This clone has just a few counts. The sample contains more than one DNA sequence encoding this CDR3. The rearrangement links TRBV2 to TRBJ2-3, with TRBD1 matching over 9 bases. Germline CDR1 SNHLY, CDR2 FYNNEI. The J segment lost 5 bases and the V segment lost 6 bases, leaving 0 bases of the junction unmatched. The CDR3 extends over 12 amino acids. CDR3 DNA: TGTGCCAGCAGGGACAGGGGAGATACGCAGTATTTT. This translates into CASRDRGDTQYF.

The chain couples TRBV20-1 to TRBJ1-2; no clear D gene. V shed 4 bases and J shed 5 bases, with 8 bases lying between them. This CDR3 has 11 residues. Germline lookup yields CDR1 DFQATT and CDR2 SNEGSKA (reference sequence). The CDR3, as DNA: TGCAGTGCTACCGATAGATATGGCTACACCTTC. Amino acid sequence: CSATDRYGYTF.

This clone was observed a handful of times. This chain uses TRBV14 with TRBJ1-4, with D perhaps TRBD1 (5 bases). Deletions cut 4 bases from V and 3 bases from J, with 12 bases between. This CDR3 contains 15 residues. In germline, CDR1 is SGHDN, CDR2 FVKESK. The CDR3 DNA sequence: TGTGCCAGCAGCCTAGGGGATTCAGCTAATGAAAAACTGTTTTTT. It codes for CASSLGDSANEKLFF.

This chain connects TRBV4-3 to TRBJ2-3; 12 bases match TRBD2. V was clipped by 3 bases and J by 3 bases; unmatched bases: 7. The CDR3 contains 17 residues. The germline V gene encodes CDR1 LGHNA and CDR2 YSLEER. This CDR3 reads CASSQRLAGDGTDTQYF. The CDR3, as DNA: TGCGCCAGCAGCCAGCGACTAGCGGGAGATGGGACAGATACGCAGTATTTT.

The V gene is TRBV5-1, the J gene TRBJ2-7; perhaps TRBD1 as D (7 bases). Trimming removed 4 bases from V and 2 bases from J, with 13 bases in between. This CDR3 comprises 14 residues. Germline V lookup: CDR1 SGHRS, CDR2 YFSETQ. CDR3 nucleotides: TGCGCCAGCAGCCCCCAGGGGGGACCCTACGAGCAGTACTTC. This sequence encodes CASSPQGGPYEQYF.

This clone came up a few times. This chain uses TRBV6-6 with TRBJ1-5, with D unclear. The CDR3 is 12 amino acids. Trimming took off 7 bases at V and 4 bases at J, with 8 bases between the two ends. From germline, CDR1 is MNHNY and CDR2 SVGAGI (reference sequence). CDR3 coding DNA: TGTGCCAGCAAAAGGAGGAATCAGCCCCAGCATTTT. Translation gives CASKRRNQPQHF.